This T cell receptor beta chain appears in the sequencing data of a study of blood T cell repertoires in COVID-19. Turning to the study itself: PBMCs, B-cell-depleted T cells, or T cells provided the cDNA or gDNA that made up the material.

The CDR3 consists of 12 residues. Germline V gives CDR1 SQVTM, CDR2 ANQGSEA. Trimming took off 4 bases at V and 2 bases at J, with 6 bases between the two ends. Study processing details: Cell counts per sample came from amplifying reference gene primers. Clones were read by immunoSEQ multiplex PCR, and TCRdb kept only the in-frame ones, dropping some. From that table come the V and J calls and clone size; the DNA was used to work out D and trimming. Among around 250,000 clones listed, around 86% were seen once. To note about this clone: This sample includes further DNA sequences coding for the same CDR3.

Two negative PCRs, clearance, or symptom resolution were required of recovered Cohort 3 donors. V gene TRBV29-1 combines with J gene TRBJ1-5; D may be TRBD1 (6 bases). Sequencing was performed on PBMCs or T cells enriched from blood (not recorded which). The receptor comes from a woman in her fifties or sixties who had recovered from COVID-19. The DNA for the CDR3 is TGCAGCGTTGGACAGGGCAATCAGCCCCAGCATTTT. Translated, it gives CSVGQGNQPQHF.